These T cell receptor beta chains were read from a single sample in a study of cytotoxic CD8 clonotypes in ibrutinib-treated CLL. The data were produced by immunoSEQ multiplex PCR, yet TCRdb's version contains in-frame clones alone and is incomplete. The repertoire has approximately 200,000 clones, around three quarters of them found once; the top ten carry around 15%. Sequences were derived from PBMCs, sampled after 24 months of ibrutinib treatment. The receptor source for this set is a human donor with chronic lymphocytic leukemia. CDR3s include the opening cysteine and the closing phenylalanine or tryptophan. D genes are given only for firm matches. Where a row states a size, it is once, few, many or the class of an expanded clone; other rows omit it.

v_gene: TRBV19; abundance: .; j_gene: TRBJ1-4; d_gene: .; CDR3aa: CASRIANEKLFF; CDR3nt: TGTGCCAGCAGAATCGCCAATGAAAAACTGTTTTTT
v_gene: TRBV29-1; abundance: few; j_gene: TRBJ2-1; d_gene: .; CDR3aa: CSVSWQNYNEQFF; CDR3nt: TGCAGCGTCTCTTGGCAGAACTACAATGAGCAGTTCTTC
v_gene: TRBV2; abundance: .; j_gene: TRBJ2-7; d_gene: .; CDR3aa: CASNEKGEPYEQYF; CDR3nt: TGTGCCAGCAACGAAAAGGGGGAACCCTACGAGCAGTACTTC
v_gene: TRBV25-1; abundance: .; j_gene: TRBJ2-5; d_gene: TRBD2; CDR3aa: CASSAPGLAGQETQYF; CDR3nt: TGTGCCAGCAGTGCCCCCGGACTAGCGGGGCAAGAGACCCAGTACTTC
v_gene: TRBV11-1; abundance: .; j_gene: TRBJ2-1; d_gene: .; CDR3aa: CASSLGSNEQFF; CDR3nt: TGTGCCAGCAGCTTGGGTTCGAATGAGCAGTTCTTC
v_gene: TRBV7-6; abundance: few; j_gene: TRBJ1-2; d_gene: .; CDR3aa: CASSLGSLPDGYTF; CDR3nt: TGTGCCAGCAGCTTAGGGTCGCTACCCGATGGCTACACCTTC
v_gene: TRBV28; abundance: .; j_gene: TRBJ2-1; d_gene: TRBD2; CDR3aa: CASTPGGRGNEQFF; CDR3nt: TGTGCCAGCACCCCAGGCGGGAGAGGAAATGAGCAGTTCTTC
v_gene: TRBV4-3; abundance: .; j_gene: TRBJ2-1; d_gene: TRBD2; CDR3aa: CASSQSISGRAYEQFF; CDR3nt: TGCGCCAGCAGCCAAAGCATTAGCGGGAGGGCCTATGAGCAGTTCTTC
v_gene: TRBV5-1; abundance: few; j_gene: TRBJ1-1; d_gene: .; CDR3aa: CASSATIGNTEAFF; CDR3nt: TGCGCCAGCAGCGCTACGATCGGGAACACTGAAGCTTTCTTT
v_gene: TRBV7-8; abundance: .; j_gene: TRBJ1-4; d_gene: .; CDR3aa: CASSSASATNEKLFF; CDR3nt: TGTGCCAGCAGCAGCGCCTCCGCAACTAATGAAAAACTGTTTTTT
v_gene: TRBV6-1; abundance: .; j_gene: TRBJ1-5; d_gene: .; CDR3aa: CASSTGGGDQPQHF; CDR3nt: TGTGCCAGCAGTACAGGAGGGGGAGATCAGCCCCAGCATTTT
v_gene: TRBV9; abundance: .; j_gene: TRBJ2-3; d_gene: .; CDR3aa: CASSVVALRTDTQYF; CDR3nt: TGTGCCAGCAGCGTAGTAGCGCTTCGCACAGATACGCAGTATTTT
v_gene: TRBV5-4; abundance: .; j_gene: TRBJ2-1; d_gene: .; CDR3aa: CASKDLASQINEQFF; CDR3nt: TGTGCCAGCAAAGATCTAGCATCCCAGATCAATGAGCAGTTCTTC
v_gene: TRBV27; abundance: .; j_gene: TRBJ2-7; d_gene: .; CDR3aa: CASSRGLSGSEQYF; CDR3nt: TGTGCCAGCAGTCGCGGGCTGTCGGGTTCCGAGCAGTACTTC
v_gene: TRBV4-1; abundance: .; j_gene: TRBJ1-2; d_gene: TRBD1; CDR3aa: CASSQATGSNYGYTF; CDR3nt: TGCGCCAGCAGCCAAGCGACAGGGTCTAACTATGGCTACACCTTC
v_gene: TRBV5-4; abundance: .; j_gene: TRBJ2-4; d_gene: .; CDR3aa: CASSWENIQYF; CDR3nt: TGTGCCAGCAGCTGGGAAAACATTCAGTACTTC
v_gene: TRBV10-3; abundance: .; j_gene: TRBJ2-2; d_gene: TRBD1; CDR3aa: CAISEKDRVSAGELFF; CDR3nt: TGTGCCATCAGTGAAAAGGACAGGGTATCTGCCGGGGAGCTGTTTTTT
v_gene: TRBV5-1; abundance: .; j_gene: TRBJ2-3; d_gene: .; CDR3aa: CASSSPFHLATDTQYF; CDR3nt: TGCGCCAGCAGCTCCCCCTTCCACTTAGCAACAGATACGCAGTATTTT
v_gene: TRBV7-2; abundance: .; j_gene: TRBJ2-3; d_gene: .; CDR3aa: CASSLPSTGRDTQYF; CDR3nt: TGTGCCAGCAGCTTACCTAGCACGGGGAGGGATACGCAGTATTTT
v_gene: TRBV10-1; abundance: .; j_gene: TRBJ2-1; d_gene: TRBD2; CDR3aa: CASSPSGGNEQFF; CDR3nt: TGCGCCAGCAGTCCTAGCGGTGGGAATGAGCAGTTCTTC
v_gene: TRBV7-9; abundance: .; j_gene: TRBJ1-1; d_gene: .; CDR3aa: CASSPAAIEAFF; CDR3nt: TGTGCCAGCAGTCCCGCGGCCATTGAAGCTTTCTTT
v_gene: TRBV4-2; abundance: .; j_gene: TRBJ2-1; d_gene: TRBD2; CDR3aa: CASSQDTSDEQFF; CDR3nt: TGTGCCAGCAGCCAGGATACTAGCGATGAGCAGTTCTTC
v_gene: TRBV6-5; abundance: few; j_gene: TRBJ1-4; d_gene: .; CDR3aa: CASSYSTGPRGEKLFF; CDR3nt: TGTGCCAGCAGTTACTCTACCGGACCTCGTGGGGAAAAACTGTTTTTT
v_gene: TRBV7-6; abundance: .; j_gene: TRBJ2-7; d_gene: .; CDR3aa: CASSLAWESYEQYF; CDR3nt: TGTGCCAGCAGCTTAGCATGGGAGTCCTACGAGCAGTACTTC
v_gene: TRBV29-1; abundance: .; j_gene: TRBJ2-5; d_gene: .; CDR3aa: CSVVAQTETQYF; CDR3nt: TGCAGCGTTGTGGCGCAGACAGAGACCCAGTACTTC
v_gene: TRBV6-4; abundance: .; j_gene: TRBJ2-6; d_gene: .; CDR3aa: CASSGAGANVLTF; CDR3nt: TGTGCCAGCAGTGGAGCTGGGGCCAACGTCCTGACTTTC
v_gene: TRBV7-2; abundance: .; j_gene: TRBJ1-4; d_gene: .; CDR3aa: CASSLAYSTNEKLFF; CDR3nt: TGTGCCAGCAGCTTAGCGTATTCAACTAATGAAAAACTGTTTTTT
v_gene: TRBV2; abundance: .; j_gene: TRBJ1-1; d_gene: .; CDR3aa: CASRRGTTEAFF; CDR3nt: TGTGCCAGCAGAAGGGGGACCACTGAAGCTTTCTTT
v_gene: TRBV5-1; abundance: few; j_gene: TRBJ2-3; d_gene: .; CDR3aa: CASSPDTDTQYF; CDR3nt: TGCGCCAGCAGCCCAGACACAGATACGCAGTATTTT
v_gene: TRBV5-1; abundance: .; j_gene: TRBJ2-1; d_gene: .; CDR3aa: CASSTGDPYNEQFF; CDR3nt: TGCGCCAGCAGCACGGGGGACCCCTACAATGAGCAGTTCTTC
v_gene: TRBV28; abundance: few; j_gene: TRBJ1-4; d_gene: .; CDR3aa: CASSLTDDNEKLFF; CDR3nt: TGTGCCAGCAGTCTGACAGACGATAATGAAAAACTGTTTTTT
v_gene: TRBV5-1; abundance: .; j_gene: TRBJ2-5; d_gene: TRBD1; CDR3aa: CASRTLGQGFETQYF; CDR3nt: TGCGCCAGCAGGACTCTCGGACAGGGCTTTGAGACCCAGTACTTC
v_gene: TRBV6-5; abundance: once; j_gene: TRBJ2-1; d_gene: .; CDR3aa: CASSYVRLAYNEQFF; CDR3nt: TGTGCCAGCAGTTACGTAAGGCTAGCCTACAATGAGCAGTTCTTC
v_gene: TRBV9; abundance: .; j_gene: TRBJ2-1; d_gene: TRBD2; CDR3aa: CASSFSTSGRARDEQFF; CDR3nt: TGTGCCAGCAGCTTCTCAACTAGCGGGAGGGCCAGAGATGAGCAGTTCTTC
v_gene: TRBV15; abundance: .; j_gene: TRBJ2-7; d_gene: TRBD2; CDR3aa: CATSRGWTSGRSEQYF; CDR3nt: TGTGCCACCAGCAGAGGTTGGACTAGCGGGAGATCCGAGCAGTACTTC
v_gene: TRBV27; abundance: .; j_gene: TRBJ2-1; d_gene: .; CDR3aa: CASSLRANPLYNEQFF; CDR3nt: TGTGCCAGCAGTTTAAGGGCCAATCCTCTCTACAATGAGCAGTTCTTC
v_gene: TRBV10-1; abundance: few; j_gene: TRBJ2-2; d_gene: TRBD2; CDR3aa: CASSGQMTSGISGELFF; CDR3nt: TGCGCCAGCAGTGGCCAGATGACTAGCGGGATTTCCGGGGAGCTGTTTTTT
v_gene: TRBV9; abundance: .; j_gene: TRBJ2-7; d_gene: .; CDR3aa: CASSEGLNPGTYEQYF; CDR3nt: TGTGCCAGCAGTGAAGGACTCAACCCTGGAACCTACGAGCAGTACTTC
v_gene: TRBV4-2; abundance: .; j_gene: TRBJ2-1; d_gene: TRBD2; CDR3aa: CASSQGSSGSNEQFF; CDR3nt: TGTGCCAGCAGCCAAGGGTCTAGCGGAAGCAATGAGCAGTTCTTC
v_gene: TRBV4-2; abundance: .; j_gene: TRBJ2-7; d_gene: TRBD2; CDR3aa: CASSVAGSSYEQYF; CDR3nt: TGTGCCAGCAGTGTAGCGGGTAGCTCCTACGAGCAGTACTTC
v_gene: TRBV9; abundance: .; j_gene: TRBJ2-3; d_gene: TRBD1; CDR3aa: CASSTNRQGPDTQYF; CDR3nt: TGTGCCAGCAGCACCAATCGACAGGGCCCAGATACGCAGTATTTT
v_gene: TRBV6-1; abundance: .; j_gene: TRBJ1-1; d_gene: .; CDR3aa: CAISESSLAANTEAFF; CDR3nt: TGTGCCATCAGTGAATCTTCCTTGGCAGCGAACACTGAAGCTTTCTTT
v_gene: TRBV7-2; abundance: .; j_gene: TRBJ2-5; d_gene: .; CDR3aa: CASSPPWGGGETQYF; CDR3nt: TGTGCCAGCAGCCCTCCATGGGGAGGTGGAGAGACCCAGTACTTC